This record concerns one T cell receptor beta chain sequence. As yet, its antigen is unknown. Profiling relied on immunoSEQ multiplex PCR, and the TCRdb table lists in-frame clones only, not all of them. The sample contains 70,000 or so clones, 90% of which appear only once. The source of the sample is a study of PD-L1 blockade in urothelial cancer. Regarding time point: pretreatment peripheral blood. Broader study findings: Tumor-associated blood clones were expanded more by durable-benefit patients at 3 weeks.

V was cut by 7 bases and J by 2 bases, with 18 bases left in between. Germline V CDR1 and CDR2: SGHRS, YFSETQ. The CDR3 contains 15 residues. The source was PBMCs, collected around atezolizumab (anti-PD-L1) treatment. The V gene is TRBV5-1, the J gene TRBJ2-5; no reliable D call. The TCR comes from a man between 65 and 85 years old with urothelial cancer. CDR3 sequence: CASHQRPAPQETQYF. In nucleotides, the CDR3 is TGCGCCAGCCACCAGAGGCCCGCGCCTCAAGAGACCCAGTACTTC.